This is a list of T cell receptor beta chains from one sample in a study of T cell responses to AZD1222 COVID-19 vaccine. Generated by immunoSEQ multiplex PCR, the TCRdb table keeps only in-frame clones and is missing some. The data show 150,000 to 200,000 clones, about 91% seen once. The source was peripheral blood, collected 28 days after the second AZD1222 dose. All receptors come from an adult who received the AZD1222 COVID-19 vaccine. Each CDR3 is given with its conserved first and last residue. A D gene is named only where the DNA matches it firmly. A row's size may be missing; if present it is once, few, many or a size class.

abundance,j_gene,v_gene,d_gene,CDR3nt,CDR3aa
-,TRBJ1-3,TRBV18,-,TGTGCCAGCGGGGCGGGGGGAATGGGGAGCTCTGGAAACACCATATATTTT,CASGAGGMGSSGNTIYF
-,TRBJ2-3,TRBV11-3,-,TGTGCCAGCAGCTTAGGAGGTCTAGATACGCAGTATTTT,CASSLGGLDTQYF
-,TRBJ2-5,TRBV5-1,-,TGCGCCAGCAGCCAAACGTGGGTTTTACCAGAGACCCAGTACTTC,CASSQTWVLPETQYF
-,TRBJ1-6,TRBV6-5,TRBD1,TGTGCCAGCATTGGGACCGGGACAGGATACTCACCCCTCCACTTT,CASIGTGTGYSPLHF
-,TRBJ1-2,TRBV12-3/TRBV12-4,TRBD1,TGTGCCAGCAGCCGGGACAGCCTCTATGGCTACACCTTC,CASSRDSLYGYTF
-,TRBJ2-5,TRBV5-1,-,TGCGCCAGCAGCTTCGGAGGGGCGGGTCAAGAGACCCAGTACTTC,CASSFGGAGQETQYF
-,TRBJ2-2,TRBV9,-,TGTGCCAGCAGCGAATCAGGGTACACCGGGGAGCTGTTTTTT,CASSESGYTGELFF
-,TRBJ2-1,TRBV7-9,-,TGTGCCAGCAGCCCAAGGGGAAGGGGATACAATGAGCAGTTCTTC,CASSPRGRGYNEQFF
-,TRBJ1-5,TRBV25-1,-,TGTGCCAGCAGTTTTACAGGGTGCTATCAGCCCCAGCATTTT,CASSFTGCYQPQHF
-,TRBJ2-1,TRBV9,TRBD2,TGTGCCAGCAGCAAATTCTCCGGGACTAGCGGGGGGGCGTCCTACAATGAGCAGTTCTTC,CASSKFSGTSGGASYNEQFF
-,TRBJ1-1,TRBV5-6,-,TGTGCCAGCAGCTTGCCGAACACTGAAGCTTTCTTT,CASSLPNTEAFF
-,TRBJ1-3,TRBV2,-,TGTGCCAGCAGTGAAAGGGGAGTCTCTGGAAACACCATATATTTT,CASSERGVSGNTIYF
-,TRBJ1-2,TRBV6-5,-,TGTGCCAGCAGTTCTAACACCGAGGGAGGAGGCTACACCTTC,CASSSNTEGGGYTF
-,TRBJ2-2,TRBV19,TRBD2,TGTGCCAGTAGTCCCTGGACTAGCGGGGCGAACACCGGGGAGCTGTTTTTT,CASSPWTSGANTGELFF
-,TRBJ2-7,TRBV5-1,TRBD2,TGCGCCAGCAGCTTTGGACTAGCGGCCTACGAGCAGTACTTC,CASSFGLAAYEQYF
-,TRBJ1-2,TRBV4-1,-,TGCGCCAGCAGCCAAGATACGGGGCGCGGTGGCTACACCTTC,CASSQDTGRGGYTF
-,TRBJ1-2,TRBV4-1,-,TGCGCCAGCAGCCAAGATCGAAGGGGCGCTGGCTACACCTTC,CASSQDRRGAGYTF
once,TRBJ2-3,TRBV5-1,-,TGCGCCAGCAGCTTGGAGAGGTCCGATACGCAGTATTTT,CASSLERSDTQYF
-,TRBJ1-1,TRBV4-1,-,TGCGCCAGCAGCCAAGAGGGGGGCACTGAAGCTTTCTTT,CASSQEGGTEAFF
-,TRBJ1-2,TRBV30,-,TGTGCCTGGAGTGTAACCAGACTTTACTATGGCTACACCTTC,CAWSVTRLYYGYTF
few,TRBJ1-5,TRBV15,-,TGTGCCACCAGCAGAGAGGTGGGGTATCAGCCCCAGCATTTT,CATSREVGYQPQHF
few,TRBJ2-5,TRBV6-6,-,TGTGCCAGCAGTAGGGGCACCCAAGAGACCCAGTACTTC,CASSRGTQETQYF
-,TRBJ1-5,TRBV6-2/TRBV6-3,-,TGTGCCAGCAGTTCGAAAGGACAGATGGGCAATCAGCCCCAGCATTTT,CASSSKGQMGNQPQHF
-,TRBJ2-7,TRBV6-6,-,TGTGCCAGCACCAGCCGGGGGGCCCGGGGCTACGAGCAGTACTTC,CASTSRGARGYEQYF
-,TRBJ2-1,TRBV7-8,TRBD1,TGTGCCAGCAGCTTAGCTGACAGGGTGGAAGTATATGAGCAGTTCTTC,CASSLADRVEVYEQFF
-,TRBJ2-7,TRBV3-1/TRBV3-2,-,TGTGCCAGCAGCCAGACCGGGAGCCAAGGAGAGCAGTACTTC,CASSQTGSQGEQYF
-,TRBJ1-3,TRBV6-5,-,TGTGCCAGCAGAGCCACAGGCAGCTCTGGAAACACCATATATTTT,CASRATGSSGNTIYF
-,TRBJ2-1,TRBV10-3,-,TGTGCCATCAGTGAGTCGACTCCACCAAATGAGCAGTTCTTC,CAISESTPPNEQFF
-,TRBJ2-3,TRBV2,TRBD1,TGTGCCAGCAGTGGACCGAGACAGGGGAGCACAGATACGCAGTATTTT,CASSGPRQGSTDTQYF
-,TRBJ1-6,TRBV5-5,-,TGTGCCAGCAGCGCATTGACAGATTCACCCCTCCACTTT,CASSALTDSPLHF
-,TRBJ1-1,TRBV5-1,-,TGCGCCAGCAGCTTGGGGGCCAGTTTGGGAGACACTGAAGCTTTCTTT,CASSLGASLGDTEAFF
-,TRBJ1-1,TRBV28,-,TGTGCCAGCATCCCCCTCACACCGAACACTGAAGCTTTCTTT,CASIPLTPNTEAFF
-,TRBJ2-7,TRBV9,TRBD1,TGTGCCAGCAGCGTAGGAACAGGGGGCGTATACGAGCAGTACTTC,CASSVGTGGVYEQYF
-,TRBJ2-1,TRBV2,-,TGTGCCAGCAGACTAGGCTCCTACAATGAGCAGTTCTTC,CASRLGSYNEQFF
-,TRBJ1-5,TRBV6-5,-,TGTGCCAGCAGGGCGTATAGCAATCAGCCCCAGCATTTT,CASRAYSNQPQHF
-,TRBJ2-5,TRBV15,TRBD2,TGTGCCACCAGCAGAGGGCTTCAGGCCCTAGCGGGGGAAGAGACCCAGTACTTC,CATSRGLQALAGEETQYF
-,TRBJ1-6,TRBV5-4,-,TGTGCCAGCAGCCCGGCCAGGGCTAATTCACCCCTCCACTTT,CASSPARANSPLHF
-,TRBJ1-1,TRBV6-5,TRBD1,TGTGCCAGCAGTTTCCGGGACAGGGCTGAAGCTTTCTTT,CASSFRDRAEAFF
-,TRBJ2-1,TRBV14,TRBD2,TGTGCCAGCAGCCAAGCACTAGCGGGGACCTACAATGAGCAGTTCTTC,CASSQALAGTYNEQFF
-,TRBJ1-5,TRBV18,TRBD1,TGTGCCAGCTCACCGGAAGGACAGGTGGGCAATCAGCCCCAGCATTTT,CASSPEGQVGNQPQHF
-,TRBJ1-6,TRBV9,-,TGTGCCAGCAGCGTAGGTGGACAGTATTCACCCCTCCACTTT,CASSVGGQYSPLHF